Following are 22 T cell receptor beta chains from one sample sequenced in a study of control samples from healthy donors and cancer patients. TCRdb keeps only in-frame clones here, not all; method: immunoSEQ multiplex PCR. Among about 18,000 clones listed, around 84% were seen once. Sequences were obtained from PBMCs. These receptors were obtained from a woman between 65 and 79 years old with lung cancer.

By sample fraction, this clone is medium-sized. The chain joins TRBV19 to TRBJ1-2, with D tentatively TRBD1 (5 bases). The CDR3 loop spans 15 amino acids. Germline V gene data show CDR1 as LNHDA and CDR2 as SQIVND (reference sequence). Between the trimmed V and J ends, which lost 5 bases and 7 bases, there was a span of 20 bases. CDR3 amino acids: CASSASGARAGGYTF. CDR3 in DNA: TGTGCCAGTAGTGCATCCGGGGCCCGAGCCGGTGGCTACACCTTC. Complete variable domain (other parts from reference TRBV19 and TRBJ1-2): DGGITQSPKYLFRKEGQNVTLSCEQNLNHDAMYWYRQDPGQGLRLIYYSQIVNDFQKGDIAEGYSVSREKKESFPLTVTSAQKNPTAFYLCASSASGARAGGYTFGSGTRLTVV.

The CDR3 loop reads CSVTSSMNTEAFF. In nucleotides, the CDR3 is TGCAGCGTTACGAGCAGCATGAACACTGAAGCTTTCTTT. The gene calls are TRBV29-1 and TRBJ1-1; D unresolved. This CDR3 is 13 amino acids long. Trimming took off 5 bases at V and 0 bases at J, with 10 bases between the two ends. Germline V CDR1 and CDR2: SQVTM, ANQGSEA.

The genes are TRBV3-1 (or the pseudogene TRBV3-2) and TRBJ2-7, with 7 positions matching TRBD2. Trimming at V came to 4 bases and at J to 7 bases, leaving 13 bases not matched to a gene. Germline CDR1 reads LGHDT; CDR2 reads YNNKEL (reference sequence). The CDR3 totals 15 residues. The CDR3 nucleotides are TGTGCCAGCAGCCGTACTAGCCCACCCGGGGGGGAGCAGTACTTC. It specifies CASSRTSPPGGEQYF.

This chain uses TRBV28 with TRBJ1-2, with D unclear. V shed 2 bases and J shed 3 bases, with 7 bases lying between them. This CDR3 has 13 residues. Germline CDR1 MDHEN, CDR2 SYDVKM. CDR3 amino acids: CASSLLRHYGYTF. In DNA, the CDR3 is TGTGCCAGCAGTTTACTACGGCACTATGGCTACACCTTC.

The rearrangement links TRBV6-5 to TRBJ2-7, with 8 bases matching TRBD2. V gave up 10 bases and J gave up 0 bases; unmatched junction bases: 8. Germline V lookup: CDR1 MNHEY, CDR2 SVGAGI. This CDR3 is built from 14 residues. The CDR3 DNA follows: TGTGCCACCGCCGAGCGGGGGACCTCCTACGAGCAGTACTTC. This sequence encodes CATAERGTSYEQYF.

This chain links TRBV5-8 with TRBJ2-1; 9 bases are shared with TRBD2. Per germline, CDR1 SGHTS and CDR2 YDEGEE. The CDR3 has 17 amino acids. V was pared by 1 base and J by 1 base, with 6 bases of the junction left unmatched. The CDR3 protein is CASSLLREGLSYNEQFF. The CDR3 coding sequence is TGTGCCAGCAGCTTGTTGCGGGAGGGCCTATCCTACAATGAGCAGTTCTTC.

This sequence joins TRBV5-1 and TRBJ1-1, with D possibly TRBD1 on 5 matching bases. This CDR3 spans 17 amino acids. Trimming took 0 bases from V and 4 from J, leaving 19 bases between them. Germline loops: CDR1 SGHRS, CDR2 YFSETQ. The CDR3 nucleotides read TGCGCCAGCAGCTTGGACCCAGGGTACCGGGGAGCCACTGAAGCTTTCTTT. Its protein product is CASSLDPGYRGATEAFF.

In DNA, the CDR3 is TGTGCCAGCAGCTTAGGTAGGGGGAGTGATTCACCCCTCCACTTT. This gives the protein CASSLGRGSDSPLHF. This rearrangement joins TRBV7-2 to TRBJ1-6; tentatively, D is TRBD1 (6 bases). Trimming cost V 1 base and J 8 bases, with 12 bases left between them. In germline, CDR1 is SGHTA, CDR2 FQGNSA. This CDR3 is built from 15 residues.

The CDR3: CASSGRFATNEKLFF. CDR3 coding DNA: TGTGCCAGCAGCGGGCGGTTTGCAACTAATGAAAAACTGTTTTTT. The V gene is TRBV3-1 (or the pseudogene TRBV3-2), the J gene TRBJ1-4; D uncertain. V was shortened by 5 bases and J by 0 bases, with 10 bases between the two germline ends. Germline V gene data show CDR1 as LGHDT and CDR2 as YNNKEL (reference sequence). The CDR3 spans 15 residues.

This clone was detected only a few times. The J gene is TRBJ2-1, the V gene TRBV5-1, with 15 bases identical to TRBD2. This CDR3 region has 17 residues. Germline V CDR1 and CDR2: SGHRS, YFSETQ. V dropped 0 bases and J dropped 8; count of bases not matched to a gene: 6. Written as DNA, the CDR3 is TGCGCCAGCAGCTTGGAGCCGGGACTAGCGGGAGGAGATGAGCAGTTCTTC. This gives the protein CASSLEPGLAGGDEQFF.

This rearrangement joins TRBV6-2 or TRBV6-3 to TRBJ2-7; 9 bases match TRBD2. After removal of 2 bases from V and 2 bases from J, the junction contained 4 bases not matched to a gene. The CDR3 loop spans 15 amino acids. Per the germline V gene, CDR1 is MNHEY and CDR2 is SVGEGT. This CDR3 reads CASSYIAGVPYEQYF. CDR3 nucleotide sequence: TGTGCCAGCAGTTACATAGCGGGAGTACCCTACGAGCAGTACTTC.

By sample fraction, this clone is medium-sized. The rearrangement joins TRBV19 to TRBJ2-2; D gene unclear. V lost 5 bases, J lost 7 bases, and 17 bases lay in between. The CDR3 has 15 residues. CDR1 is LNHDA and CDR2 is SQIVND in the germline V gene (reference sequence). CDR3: CASSLTGAGGGELFF. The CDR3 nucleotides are TGTGCCAGTAGTTTGACCGGCGCCGGTGGCGGGGAGCTGTTTTTT.

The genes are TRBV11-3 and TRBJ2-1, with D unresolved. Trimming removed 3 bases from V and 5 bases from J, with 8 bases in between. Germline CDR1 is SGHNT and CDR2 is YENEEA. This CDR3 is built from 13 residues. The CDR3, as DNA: TGTGCCAGCAGCTTCGGGCCCGACAATGAGCAGTTCTTC. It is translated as CASSFGPDNEQFF.

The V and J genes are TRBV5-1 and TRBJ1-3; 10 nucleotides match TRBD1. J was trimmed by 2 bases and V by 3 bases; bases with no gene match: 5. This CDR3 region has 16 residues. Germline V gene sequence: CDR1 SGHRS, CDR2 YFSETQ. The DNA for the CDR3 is TGCGCCAGCAGCTACTCCGGGACAGGGGCTGGAAACACCATATATTTT. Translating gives CASSYSGTGAGNTIYF.

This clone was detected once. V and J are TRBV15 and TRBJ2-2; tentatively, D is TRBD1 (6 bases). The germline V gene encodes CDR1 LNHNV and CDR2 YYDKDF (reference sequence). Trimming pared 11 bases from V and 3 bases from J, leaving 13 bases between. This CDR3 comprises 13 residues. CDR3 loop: CAVQQGYTGELFF. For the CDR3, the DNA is TGTGCCGTCCAGCAGGGGTACACCGGGGAGCTGTTTTTT. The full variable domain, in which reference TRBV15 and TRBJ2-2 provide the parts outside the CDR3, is DAMVIQNPRYQVTQFGKPVTLSCSQTLNHNVMYWYQQKSSQAPKLLFHYYDKDFNNEADTPDNFQSRRPNTSFCFLDIRSPGLGDTAMYLCAVQQGYTGELFFGEGSRLTVL.

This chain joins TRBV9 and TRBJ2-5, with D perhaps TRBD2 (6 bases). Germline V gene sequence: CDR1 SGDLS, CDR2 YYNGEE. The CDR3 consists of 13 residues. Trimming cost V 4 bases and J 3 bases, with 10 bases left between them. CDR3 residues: CASSPGLKETQYF. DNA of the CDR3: TGTGCCAGCAGCCCGGGACTGAAAGAGACCCAGTACTTC.

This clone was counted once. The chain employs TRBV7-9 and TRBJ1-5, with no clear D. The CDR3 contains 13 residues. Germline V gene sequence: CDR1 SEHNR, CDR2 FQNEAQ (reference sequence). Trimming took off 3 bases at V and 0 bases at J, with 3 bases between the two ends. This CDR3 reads CASSLDSNQPQHF. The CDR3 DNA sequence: TGTGCCAGCAGCTTGGATAGCAATCAGCCCCAGCATTTT.

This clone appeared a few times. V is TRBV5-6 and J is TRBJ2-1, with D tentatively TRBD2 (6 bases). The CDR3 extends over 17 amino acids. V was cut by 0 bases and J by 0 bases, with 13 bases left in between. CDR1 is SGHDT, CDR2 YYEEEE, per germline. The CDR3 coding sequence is TGTGCCAGCAGCTTGGGAGGCGGGGTTTCCTCCTACAATGAGCAGTTCTTC. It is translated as CASSLGGGVSSYNEQFF.

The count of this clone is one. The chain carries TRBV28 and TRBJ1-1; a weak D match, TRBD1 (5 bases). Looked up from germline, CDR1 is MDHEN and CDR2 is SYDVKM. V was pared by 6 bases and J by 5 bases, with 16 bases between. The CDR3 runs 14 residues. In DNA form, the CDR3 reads TGTGCCAGCAGGGGGACGGCCGGGTGGACTGAAGCTTTCTTT. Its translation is CASRGTAGWTEAFF.

The CDR3 is CASSPQLLAGGPSKTDTQYF. The CDR3 coding sequence is TGTGCCAGCTCACCACAATTACTAGCGGGAGGGCCTTCGAAAACAGATACGCAGTATTTT. The chain recombines TRBV18 with TRBJ2-3; 13 nucleotides line up with TRBD2. CDR1 and CDR2 (germline): KGHSH, LQKENI. This CDR3 is 20 amino acids long. J was trimmed by 3 bases and V by 1 base; bases with no gene match: 13.

The CDR3 DNA sequence: TGTGCCAGCAGTTCCCGGGTCGACACCGGGGAGCTGTTTTTT. It is translated as CASSSRVDTGELFF. The chain carries TRBV6-5 and TRBJ2-2; D unresolved. V shed 4 bases and J shed 3 bases, with 9 bases lying between them. The CDR3 loop spans 14 amino acids. The germline CDR1 and CDR2 sequences are MNHEY and SVGAGI.

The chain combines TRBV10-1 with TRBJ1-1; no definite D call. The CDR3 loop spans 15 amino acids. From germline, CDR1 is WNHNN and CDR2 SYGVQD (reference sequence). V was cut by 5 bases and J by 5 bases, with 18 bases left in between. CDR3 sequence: CASSPLGVLITEAFF. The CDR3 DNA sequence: TGCGCCAGCAGTCCCCTCGGCGTATTGATTACTGAAGCTTTCTTT.